Presented here are 20 T cell receptor beta chains from one specimen sequenced in a study of cytomegalovirus exposure and HLA in healthy donors. PCR primers comprised 60 Vbeta and 13 Jbeta primers. Only in-frame clones appear in the TCRdb table, and some are missing; sequencing was by immunoSEQ multiplex PCR. The table lists tens of thousands of clones. The sample consisted of PBMCs. The source of these receptors is a young man in good health and CMV-seropositive.

The rearrangement joins TRBV6-4 to TRBJ1-1; TRBD1 matches 8 bases. CDR1 is MRHNA, CDR2 SNTAGT, per germline. The V and J ends lost 6 bases and 7 bases, in that order; junction bases with no gene match: 10. The CDR3 is made up of 14 amino acids. DNA for the CDR3: TGTGCCAGCAGGCGTACAGGGGGAGCGGGTGAAGCTTTCTTT. Protein product: CASRRTGGAGEAFF.

V gene TRBV30 combines with J gene TRBJ1-1, with TRBD1 as a possible D gene (5 bases). Trimming took 3 bases from V and 0 from J, leaving 8 bases between them. This CDR3 has 13 amino acids. Looked up from germline, CDR1 is GTSNPN and CDR2 is SVGIG (reference sequence). The CDR3, as DNA: TGTGCCTGGAGACAGGTAATGAACACTGAAGCTTTCTTT. Its protein is CAWRQVMNTEAFF.

The chain combines TRBV19 with TRBJ2-7; 9 bases are a match to TRBD1. CDR3 length: 17 residues. CDR1 is LNHDA, CDR2 SQIVND, per germline (reference sequence). Trimming took 5 bases from V and 3 from J; bases not matched to a gene: 14. CDR3: CASSRRFGQGKVYEQYF. In nucleotides, the CDR3 is TGTGCCAGTAGTCGAAGGTTCGGACAGGGGAAGGTCTACGAGCAGTACTTC.

This sequence joins TRBV2 and TRBJ2-3, with 7 bases that match TRBD2. The junction had 10 bases not matched to a gene; V was cut back by 6 bases and J by 4 bases. The CDR3 consists of 15 residues. In germline, CDR1 is SNHLY, CDR2 FYNNEI. DNA of the CDR3: TGTGCCAGCAGGGACGGACTAGAGGGGTCAGATACGCAGTATTTT. It codes for CASRDGLEGSDTQYF.

For this clone: The same CDR3 also results from other DNA sequences found in this sample. V and J are TRBV18 and TRBJ2-3; a weak D match, TRBD1 (5 bases). The germline V gene has CDR1 KGHSH and CDR2 LQKENI. The CDR3 sequence is 14 residues long. The V end was cut by 3 bases, the J end by 4 bases, with 11 bases between. CDR3 nucleotides: TGTGCCAGCTCACCCCCAGGGCTTGCAGATACGCAGTATTTT. Translated: CASSPPGLADTQYF.

As to this clone: Other DNA sequences from this sample encode an identical CDR3 as well. The chain couples TRBV4-2 to TRBJ2-3; D possibly corresponds to TRBD2 (5 bases). Per the germline V gene, CDR1 is LGHNA and CDR2 is YNFKEQ. V lost 0 bases, J lost 4 bases, and 14 bases lay in between. The CDR3 covers 16 residues. The DNA of the CDR3 is TGTGCCAGCAGCCAAGATTCCAGCGGAGGACCAGATACGCAGTATTTT. It specifies CASSQDSSGGPDTQYF.

The rearrangement joins TRBV30 to TRBJ1-1, with D possibly being TRBD1 (5 bases). With 0 bases removed from V and 10 bases from J, the gap between germline ends came to 9 bases. Germline V gene data show CDR1 as GTSNPN and CDR2 as SVGIG (reference sequence). The CDR3 has 11 amino acids. CDR3 amino acids: CAWSVKGSAFF. The CDR3 nucleotides are TGTGCCTGGAGTGTAAAGGGGTCAGCTTTCTTT. Full variable domain (rest looked up from reference TRBV30 and TRBJ1-1): SQTIHQWPATLVQPVGSPLSLECTVEGTSNPNLYWYRQAAGRGLQLLFYSVGIGQISSEVPQNLSASRPQDRQFILSSKKLLLSDSGFYLCAWSVKGSAFFGQGTRLTVV.

The chain recombines TRBV19 with TRBJ1-2; 8 nucleotides align to TRBD1. Germline CDR1 and CDR2: LNHDA and SQIVND (reference sequence). The J segment lost 7 bases and the V segment lost 6 bases, leaving 4 bases of the junction unmatched. The CDR3 sequence is 12 residues long. The CDR3 reads CASSPGGFGYTF. The DNA for the CDR3 is TGTGCCAGTAGCCCAGGGGGCTTTGGCTACACCTTC.

Concerning this clone: Other DNA sequences of this sample code for an identical CDR3. The chain employs TRBV6-5 and TRBJ1-2; TRBD1 matches at 9 bases. The CDR3 sequence is 13 residues long. With 6 bases clipped from V and 8 bases from J, the junction kept 7 bases outside the gene matches. The germline V gene encodes CDR1 MNHEY and CDR2 SVGAGI. CDR3 DNA: TGTGCCAGCAGCCGCCGGGACAGGGAGGGCTACACCTTC. This encodes CASSRRDREGYTF.

This chain joins TRBV6-6 and TRBJ1-2, with D tentatively TRBD1 (5 bases). V lost 7 bases, J lost 2 bases, and 17 bases lay in between. CDR3 size: 15 residues. CDR1 is MNHNY, CDR2 SVGAGI, per germline (reference sequence). Here the CDR3 reads CASTQTAPLNYGYTF. DNA of the CDR3: TGTGCCAGCACTCAGACAGCCCCTTTAAACTATGGCTACACCTTC.

This chain uses TRBV6-5 with TRBJ2-2, with D perhaps matching TRBD1 (6 bases). CDR3 length: 14 residues. V shed 5 bases and J shed 1 base, with 8 bases lying between them. Germline loops: CDR1 MNHEY, CDR2 SVGAGI. CDR3 region: CASSEGGNTGELFF. DNA for the CDR3: TGTGCCAGCAGTGAAGGGGGGAACACCGGGGAGCTGTTTTTT.

This chain links TRBV5-8 with TRBJ1-4, with TRBD1 matching over 8 bases. Germline V gene lookup returns CDR1 SGHTS and CDR2 YDEGEE. With V trimmed by 5 bases and J by 8 bases, 8 bases remained unmatched. This CDR3 spans 14 amino acids. CDR3 sequence reads: CASSQTGAGEKLFF. The CDR3 nucleotides are TGTGCCAGCAGTCAGACAGGGGCTGGGGAAAAACTGTTTTTT.

The chain has TRBV19 and TRBJ1-5; D is unclear. V dropped 2 bases and J dropped 2 bases, with 16 bases sitting between them. The CDR3 has 17 residues. Germline V lookup: CDR1 LNHDA, CDR2 SQIVND (reference sequence). The CDR3 DNA reads TGTGCCAGTAGTATAAATCTGGGCTCGCCGGGCAATCAGCCCCAGCATTTT. The encoded protein is CASSINLGSPGNQPQHF.

The chain employs TRBV19 and TRBJ2-3; 7 bases align to TRBD2. Germline CDR1 and CDR2: LNHDA and SQIVND (reference sequence). V trimming: 6 bases; J trimming: 0 bases; junction bases outside the gene matches: 9. This CDR3 spans 16 amino acids. CDR3 sequence reads: CASSPGWGGSTDTQYF. The CDR3 DNA is TGTGCCAGTAGCCCAGGGTGGGGGGGAAGCACAGATACGCAGTATTTT.

This chain connects TRBV13 to TRBJ2-7; the D gene is possibly TRBD1 (6 bases). From germline, CDR1 is PRHDT and CDR2 FYEKMQ (reference sequence). With 0 bases removed from V and 3 bases from J, the gap between germline ends came to 9 bases. There are 14 residues in the CDR3. Here the CDR3 reads CASSLGTGNYEQYF. The CDR3 bases are TGTGCCAGCAGCTTAGGCACAGGGAACTACGAGCAGTACTTC.

CDR3 sequence: CASSQDRSGRYEQYF. CDR3 coding DNA: TGCGCCAGCAGCCAAGATCGAAGCGGGAGGTACGAGCAGTACTTC. The chain uses TRBV4-1 and TRBJ2-7, with 9 bases lining up with TRBD2. V shed 0 bases, J shed 4 bases, and the junction held 4 bases outside the gene matches. This CDR3 is 15 amino acids long. Looked up from germline, CDR1 is MGHRA and CDR2 is YSYEKL.

The chain couples TRBV18 to TRBJ2-5, with TRBD2 as a possible D gene (7 bases). The J call is doubtful: the DNA matches TRBJ2-7 better. Germline assignment: CDR1 KGHSH and CDR2 LQKENI. The CDR3 consists of 16 residues. The CDR3: CASSPGGASSSYEQYF. CDR3 in DNA: TGTGCCAGCTCACCAGGGGGGGCCTCAAGCTCCTACGAGCAGTACTTC.

The CDR3 DNA sequence: TGTGCCAGCAGCTTAGCTCCCCTAGCGGGGGGGCATTACAATGAGCAGTTCTTC. Translated: CASSLAPLAGGHYNEQFF. V usage is TRBV7-9 and J usage is TRBJ2-1; 12 bases align to TRBD2. There are 18 residues in the CDR3. V dropped 0 bases and J dropped 4; count of bases not matched to a gene: 7. The germline V gene encodes CDR1 SEHNR and CDR2 FQNEAQ (reference sequence).

The chain uses TRBV5-6 and TRBJ2-5; D not certain. With 0 bases removed from V and 6 bases from J, the gap between germline ends came to 6 bases. Germline V gene sequence: CDR1 SGHDT, CDR2 YYEEEE. This CDR3 has 12 amino acids. The CDR3 nucleotides are TGTGCCAGCAGCTTGGGTTGGCAGACCCAGTACTTC. Encoded protein: CASSLGWQTQYF.

The chain combines TRBV5-6 with TRBJ1-1; D ambiguous. Germline-derived CDR1 and CDR2 are SGHDT and YYEEEE. CDR3 length: 14 residues. V shed 0 bases and J shed 0 bases, with 6 bases lying between them. This CDR3 reads CASSLGLMNTEAFF. The CDR3 nucleotides read TGTGCCAGCAGCTTGGGACTCATGAACACTGAAGCTTTCTTT.